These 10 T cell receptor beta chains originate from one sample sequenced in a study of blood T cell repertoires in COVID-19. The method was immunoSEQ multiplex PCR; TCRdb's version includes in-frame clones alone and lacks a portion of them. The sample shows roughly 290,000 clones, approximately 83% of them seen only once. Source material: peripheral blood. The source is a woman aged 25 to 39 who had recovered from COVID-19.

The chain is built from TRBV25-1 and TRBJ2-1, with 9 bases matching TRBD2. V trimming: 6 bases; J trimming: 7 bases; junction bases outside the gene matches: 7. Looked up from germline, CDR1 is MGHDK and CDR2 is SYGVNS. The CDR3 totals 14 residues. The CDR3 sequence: CASSTGLAVNEQFF. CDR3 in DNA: TGTGCCAGCAGCACGGGACTAGCAGTAAATGAGCAGTTCTTC.

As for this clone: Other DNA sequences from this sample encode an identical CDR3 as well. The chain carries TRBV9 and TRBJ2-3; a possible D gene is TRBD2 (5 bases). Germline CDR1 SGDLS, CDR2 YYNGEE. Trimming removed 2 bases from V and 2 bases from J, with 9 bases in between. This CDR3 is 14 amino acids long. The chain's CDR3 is CASSVDSSTDTQYF. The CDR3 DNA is TGTGCCAGCAGCGTGGACTCCTCCACAGATACGCAGTATTTT.

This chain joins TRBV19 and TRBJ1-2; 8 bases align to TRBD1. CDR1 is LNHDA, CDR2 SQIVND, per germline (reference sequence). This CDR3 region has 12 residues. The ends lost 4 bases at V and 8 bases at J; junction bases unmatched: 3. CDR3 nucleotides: TGTGCCAGTAGTAAGGACAGGGACGGCTACACCTTC. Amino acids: CASSKDRDGYTF.

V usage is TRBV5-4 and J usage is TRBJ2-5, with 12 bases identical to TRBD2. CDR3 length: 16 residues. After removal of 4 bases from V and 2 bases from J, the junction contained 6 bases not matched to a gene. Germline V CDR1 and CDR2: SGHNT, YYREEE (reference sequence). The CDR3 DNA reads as TGTGCCAGCAGCAGCAGGACTAGCGGGGCGCAAGAGACCCAGTACTTC. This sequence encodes CASSSRTSGAQETQYF.

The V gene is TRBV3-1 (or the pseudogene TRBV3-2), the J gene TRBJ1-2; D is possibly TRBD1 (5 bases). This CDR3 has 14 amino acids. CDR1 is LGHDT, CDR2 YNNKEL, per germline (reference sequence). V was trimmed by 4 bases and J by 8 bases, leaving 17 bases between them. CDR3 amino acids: CASSPGQGAKGYTF. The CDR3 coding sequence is TGTGCCAGCAGCCCTGGGCAAGGGGCCAAGGGCTACACCTTC.

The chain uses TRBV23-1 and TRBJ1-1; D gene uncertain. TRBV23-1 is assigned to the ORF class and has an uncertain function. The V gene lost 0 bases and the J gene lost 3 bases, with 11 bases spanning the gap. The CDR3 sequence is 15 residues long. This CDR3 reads CASSQSAVTHTEAFF. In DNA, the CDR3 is TGCGCCAGCAGTCAATCGGCCGTCACCCACACTGAAGCTTTCTTT.

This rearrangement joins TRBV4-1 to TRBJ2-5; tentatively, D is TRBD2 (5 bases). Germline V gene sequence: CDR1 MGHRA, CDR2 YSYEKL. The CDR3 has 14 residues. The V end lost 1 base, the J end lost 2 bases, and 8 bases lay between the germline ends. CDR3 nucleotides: TGCGCCAGCAGCCAAGGCACTAGTCAAGAGACCCAGTACTTC. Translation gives CASSQGTSQETQYF.

The CDR3 sequence is CASGVIAGEQFF. The CDR3 DNA follows: TGTGCCAGCGGGGTGATAGCGGGCGAGCAGTTCTTC. The J gene is TRBJ2-1, the V gene TRBV27, with 7 bases matching TRBD2. V trimming: 8 bases; J trimming: 10 bases; junction bases outside the gene matches: 8. Germline CDR1 MNHEY, CDR2 SMNVEV (reference sequence). The CDR3 contains 12 residues.

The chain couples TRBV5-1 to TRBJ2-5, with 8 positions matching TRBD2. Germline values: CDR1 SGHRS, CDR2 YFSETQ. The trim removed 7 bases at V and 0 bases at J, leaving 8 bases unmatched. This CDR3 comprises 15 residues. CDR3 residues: CASDVGGADQETQYF. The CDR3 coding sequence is TGCGCCAGCGACGTCGGGGGGGCGGACCAAGAGACCCAGTACTTC.

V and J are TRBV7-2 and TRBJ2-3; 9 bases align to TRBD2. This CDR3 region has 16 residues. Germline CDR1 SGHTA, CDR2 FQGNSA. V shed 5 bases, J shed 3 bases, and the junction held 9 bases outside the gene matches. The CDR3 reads CASSRSSGGGTDTQYF. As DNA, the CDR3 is TGTGCCAGCAGCAGGAGTAGCGGGGGAGGAACAGATACGCAGTATTTT. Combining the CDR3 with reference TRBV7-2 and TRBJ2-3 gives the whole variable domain GAGVSQSPSNKVTEKGKDVELRCDPISGHTALYWYRQSLGQGLEFLIYFQGNSAPDKSGLPSDRFSAERTGGSVSTLTIQRTQQEDSAVYLCASSRSSGGGTDTQYFGPGTRLTVL.